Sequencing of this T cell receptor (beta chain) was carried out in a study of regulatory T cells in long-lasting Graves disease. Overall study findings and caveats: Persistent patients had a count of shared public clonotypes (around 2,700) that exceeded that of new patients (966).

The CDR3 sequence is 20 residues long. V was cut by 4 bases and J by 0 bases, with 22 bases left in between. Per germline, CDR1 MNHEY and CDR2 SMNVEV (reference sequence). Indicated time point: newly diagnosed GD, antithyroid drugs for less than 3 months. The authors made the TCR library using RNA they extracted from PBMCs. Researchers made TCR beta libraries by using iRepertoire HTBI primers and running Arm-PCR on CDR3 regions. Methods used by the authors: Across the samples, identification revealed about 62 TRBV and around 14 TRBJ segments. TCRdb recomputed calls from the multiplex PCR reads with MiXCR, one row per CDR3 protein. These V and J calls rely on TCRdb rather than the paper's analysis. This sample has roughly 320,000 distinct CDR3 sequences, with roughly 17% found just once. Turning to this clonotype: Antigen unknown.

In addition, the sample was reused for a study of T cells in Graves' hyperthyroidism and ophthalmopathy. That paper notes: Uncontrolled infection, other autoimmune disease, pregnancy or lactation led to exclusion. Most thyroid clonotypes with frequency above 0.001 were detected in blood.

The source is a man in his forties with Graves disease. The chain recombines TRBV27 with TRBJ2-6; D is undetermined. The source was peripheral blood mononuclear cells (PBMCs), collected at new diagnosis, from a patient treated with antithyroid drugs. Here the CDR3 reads CASSSPPPETIDSGANVLTF. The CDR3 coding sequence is TGTGCCAGCAGTTCCCCCCCCCCAGAGACAATCGACTCTGGGGCCAACGTCCTGACTTTC.